A single sample is the source of the 9 T cell receptor beta chains below, sequenced in a study of technical replicates of blood from several donors. TCRdb's table, derived via immunoSEQ multiplex PCR, lists solely in-frame clones and lacks some. The sample has tens of thousands of clones, approximately 94% seen once; the top ten hold 0.2% to 0.3%. Material for sequencing was T cells isolated from PBMCs. All receptors derive from a human donor in good health.

The chain links TRBV4-1 to TRBJ1-2, with TRBD1 matching over 10 bases. The CDR3 has 14 amino acids. From germline, CDR1 is MGHRA and CDR2 YSYEKL. V lost 0 bases and J lost 7; bases outside the gene matches: 2. CDR3 protein: CASSQEGDRGGYTF. The DNA of the CDR3 is TGCGCCAGCAGCCAAGAAGGGGACAGGGGTGGCTACACCTTC.

This chain connects TRBV27 to TRBJ2-3; TRBD2 might be the D (5 bases). Germline V gene sequence: CDR1 MNHEY, CDR2 SMNVEV (reference sequence). This CDR3 region has 14 residues. Trimming shortened V by 8 bases and J by 0 bases, and 12 bases separated the two germline ends. The CDR3 sequence: CASRAGVSTDTQYF. The CDR3 bases are TGTGCCAGCCGCGCGGGCGTTAGCACAGATACGCAGTATTTT.

The chain is built from TRBV2 and TRBJ1-3; 8 bases align to TRBD1. CDR3 length: 13 amino acids. V dropped 6 bases and J dropped 6; count of bases not matched to a gene: 4. CDR1 and CDR2 from the germline V gene are SNHLY and FYNNEI. In DNA, the CDR3 is TGTGCCAGCAGAACAGGGGGGGAAAACACCATATATTTT. Translating gives CASRTGGENTIYF.

The chain couples TRBV30 to TRBJ2-6; D is perhaps TRBD1 (5 bases). CDR3 length: 17 residues. V lost 0 bases and J 4 bases, leaving 16 bases between the germline ends. CDR1 is GTSNPN and CDR2 is SVGIG in the germline V gene (reference sequence). The CDR3, as DNA: TGTGCCTGGAGTGTAAAGGGGCGCTTCCTGGGGGCCAACGTCCTGACTTTC. It specifies CAWSVKGRFLGANVLTF.

Only one count was recorded for this clone. V and J are TRBV5-6 and TRBJ2-1, with D tentatively TRBD2 (6 bases). The CDR3 extends over 12 amino acids. The germline V gene has CDR1 SGHDT and CDR2 YYEEEE. V was trimmed by 5 bases and J by 8 bases, leaving 11 bases between them. CDR3 residues: CASRRGLHEQFF. CDR3 DNA sequence: TGTGCCAGCAGAAGGGGACTCCATGAGCAGTTCTTC.

This clone appeared once. The genes are TRBV19 and TRBJ1-6; a possible D gene is TRBD1 (5 bases). The V gene lost 4 bases and the J gene lost 0 bases, with 16 bases spanning the gap. Germline V gene lookup returns CDR1 LNHDA and CDR2 SQIVND (reference sequence). The CDR3 runs to 18 residues. The CDR3 nucleotides are TGTGCCAGTAGTAGCGACCGGGACTCAGACTCCTATAATTCACCCCTCCACTTT. It codes for CASSSDRDSDSYNSPLHF.

The chain is built from TRBV5-1 and TRBJ2-1, with 9 positions matching TRBD1. This CDR3 has 15 residues. Trimming removed 2 bases from V and 8 bases from J; junction bases left unmatched: 8. Germline-derived CDR1 and CDR2 are SGHRS and YFSETQ. CDR3 sequence (DNA): TGCGCCAGCAGCTTAGGACCGGGACAGGGTTATGAGCAGTTCTTC. Its translation is CASSLGPGQGYEQFF.

The chain combines TRBV4-1 with TRBJ2-1, with TRBD1 matching 9 bases. CDR3 size: 15 residues. Germline CDR1 reads MGHRA; CDR2 reads YSYEKL. V was clipped by 4 bases and J by 6 bases; unmatched bases: 7. The DNA for the CDR3 is TGCGCCAGCAGCCGGGGGACAGGGTCTGGCAATGAGCAGTTCTTC. Translation gives CASSRGTGSGNEQFF.

The chain employs TRBV5-4 and TRBJ1-3; 7 bases are shared with TRBD1. CDR1 is SGHNT and CDR2 is YYREEE in the germline V gene (reference sequence). The J segment lost 0 bases and the V segment lost 0 bases, leaving 3 bases of the junction unmatched. The CDR3 totals 16 residues. CDR3 amino acids: CASSLGGQSSGNTIYF. The CDR3 DNA is TGTGCCAGCAGCTTGGGGGGACAGAGCTCTGGAAACACCATATATTTT.